This is a list of T cell receptor beta chains from one sample in a study of T cells in localized non-small cell lung cancer. Sequencing was performed with immunoSEQ multiplex PCR; in TCRdb, only in-frame clones are kept and a portion is missing. The sample yields 75,000 to 95,000 clones, over 60% seen once. This material consisted of PBMCs, taken before any cancer treatment. The receptors derive from a man aged 35-75 years with stage II squamous cell lung carcinoma. CDR3s include the opening cysteine and the closing phenylalanine or tryptophan. A D gene is named only where the DNA matches it firmly. A row's size may be missing; if present it is once, few, many or a size class.

clone size,V gene,J gene,D gene,CDR3 DNA,CDR3 protein
.,TRBV6-1,TRBJ1-1,.,TGTGCCAGCAGTGGCATGACCGTGAACACTGAAGCTTTCTTT,CASSGMTVNTEAFF
.,TRBV30,TRBJ1-3,.,TGTGCCTGGTCATGGGGGGGTGGACAGAGCGGCAACACCATATATTTT,CAWSWGGGQSGNTIYF
.,TRBV29-1,TRBJ2-1,.,TGCAGCGTTGTTGAGGCAGGGATGTACAATGAGCAGTTCTTC,CSVVEAGMYNEQFF
.,TRBV5-1,TRBJ2-7,.,TGCGCCAGCAGCTTGCAGGGGCAGGGGAGTTTCGGATCTGACGAGCAGTACTTC,CASSLQGQGSFGSDEQYF
once,TRBV11-2,TRBJ2-7,.,TGTGCCAGCAGCTTAGTTGACAGCTACGAGCAGTACTTC,CASSLVDSYEQYF
.,TRBV7-9,TRBJ2-7,.,TGTGCCAGCAGCTTCGGTAGCTACGAGCAGTACTTC,CASSFGSYEQYF
.,TRBV5-8,TRBJ2-7,TRBD2,TGTGCCAGCAGCTCCACTTCTAGCGGGAGTCGTTACGAGCAGTACTTC,CASSSTSSGSRYEQYF
.,TRBV28,TRBJ1-5,.,TGTGCCAGCGGACTGGCATTCGATCAGCCCCAGCATTTT,CASGLAFDQPQHF
.,TRBV9,TRBJ1-3,TRBD1,TGTGCCAGCATCGTAGAAGGGACAGGGATTAGTACCATATATTTT,CASIVEGTGISTIYF
.,TRBV4-2,TRBJ1-1,.,TGTGCCAGCAGCTTCCCGGGGGCTAGCCGGAGCACTGAAGCTTTCTTT,CASSFPGASRSTEAFF
.,TRBV7-2,TRBJ1-5,.,TGTGCCAGCAGCTCGCAACCCCCCTCAGCCAATCAGCCCCAGCATTTT,CASSSQPPSANQPQHF
.,TRBV30,TRBJ1-2,.,TGTGCCTGGAGTGTACTGGGGGGCCTAGGCTACACCTTC,CAWSVLGGLGYTF
.,TRBV27,TRBJ2-7,TRBD2,TGTGCCAGCAGTTTAGGGAGGGCCTACGAGCAGTACTTC,CASSLGRAYEQYF
.,TRBV15,TRBJ2-5,.,TGTGCCACCAGGGGCCCATTTAAAGAGACCCAGTACTTC,CATRGPFKETQYF
.,TRBV27,TRBJ2-1,.,TGTGCCAGCAAAACAGGGATAACGAATGAGCAGTTCTTC,CASKTGITNEQFF
.,TRBV19,TRBJ2-3,.,TGTGCCAGTAGTACTCCAGGAGGGCCAGATACGCAGTATTTT,CASSTPGGPDTQYF
.,TRBV11-1,TRBJ2-2,.,TGTGCCAGCAGATTACTTAGGGTCCCCGGGGAGCTGTTTTTT,CASRLLRVPGELFF
.,TRBV18,TRBJ2-7,.,TGTGCCAGCTCTCTCTCACAGGGATCCTACGAGCAGTACTTC,CASSLSQGSYEQYF
.,TRBV19,TRBJ2-7,TRBD2,TGTGCCAGTAGTCATAGCGGGGGGGCCTCCTACGAGCAGTACTTC,CASSHSGGASYEQYF
.,TRBV2,TRBJ1-2,.,TGTGCCAGCAGTGGGACGTCTCTCTATGGCTACACCTTC,CASSGTSLYGYTF
.,TRBV11-2,TRBJ2-4,.,TGTGCCAGCAGCTTGTCGGCGGAAAACATTCAGTACTTC,CASSLSAENIQYF
.,TRBV11-3,TRBJ2-1,.,TGTGCCAGCAGCCGCGACAATGAGCAGTTCTTC,CASSRDNEQFF
.,TRBV7-9,TRBJ2-1,.,TGTGCCAGCAGCCACGCCGCGGGGGCAGGGAATGAGCAGTTCTTC,CASSHAAGAGNEQFF
.,TRBV7-2,TRBJ2-7,.,TGTGCCAGCATCCCGGCGGCTGGGGGCGGCCTGGAGCAGTACTTC,CASIPAAGGGLEQYF
.,TRBV28,TRBJ1-2,.,TGTGCCAGCAGTTCCGGGACAACAAATACTAACTATGGCTACACCTTC,CASSSGTTNTNYGYTF
.,TRBV6-5,TRBJ1-1,TRBD1,TGTGCCAGCAGTTTACAGGGGCCGGCTGAAGCTTTCTTT,CASSLQGPAEAFF
.,TRBV29-1,TRBJ2-7,.,TGCAGCGTTGAAGATCGGTCCGGGGTGGGGGATGAGCAGTACTTC,CSVEDRSGVGDEQYF
.,TRBV5-6,TRBJ2-7,.,TGTGCCAGCAGCTACTACAGGGCCTCCTCCTACGAGCAGTACTTC,CASSYYRASSYEQYF
.,TRBV7-2,TRBJ2-2,.,TGTGCCAGCAGCTTAGGCGGGCGGGGCAGGGAGCTGTTTTTT,CASSLGGRGRELFF
.,TRBV7-8,TRBJ2-1,TRBD1,TGTGCCAGCAGCTTAGGGACAGGGGGTGACAATGAGCAGTTCTTC,CASSLGTGGDNEQFF
once,TRBV6-6,TRBJ1-2,TRBD1,TGTGCCAGCAGTTACGACAGGGAAAACTATGGCTACACCTTC,CASSYDRENYGYTF
.,TRBV4-2,TRBJ2-5,TRBD2,TGTGCCAGCAGCCATCGCGGGGGGGAAGAGACCCAGTACTTC,CASSHRGGEETQYF